The 21 T cell receptor beta chains presented below share a single source sample, sequenced in a study of beta chain features in type 1 diabetes. As every portion of the isolated RNA was reverse transcribed, the sequencing read expressed TCRB transcripts. Profiling relied on immunoSEQ multiplex PCR, and the TCRdb table lists in-frame clones only, not all of them. Among 130,000 to 150,000 clones listed, 6% to 7.5% were seen once. Sequencing was performed on central memory CD4+ T cells from blood. Every receptor here comes from a woman aged 30 to 39 in good health.

This clone appeared a few times. V and J are TRBV5-6 and TRBJ2-7; 7 bases are a match to TRBD2. Germline assignment: CDR1 SGHDT and CDR2 YYEEEE. CDR3 length: 13 residues. With V trimmed by 2 bases and J by 2 bases, 1 base remained unmatched. The CDR3 spells CASSFRGAYEQYF. DNA for the CDR3: TGTGCCAGCAGCTTTCGGGGGGCCTACGAGCAGTACTTC. Complete variable domain (other parts from reference TRBV5-6 and TRBJ2-7): DAGVTQSPTHLIKTRGQQVTLRCSPKSGHDTVSWYQQALGQGPQFIFQYYEEEERQRGNFPDRFSGHQFPNYSSELNVNALLLGDSALYLCASSFRGAYEQYFGPGTRLTVT.

This clone has a count of ten or more. The chain uses TRBV29-1 and TRBJ2-7; 10 nucleotides align to TRBD2. V shed 3 bases, J shed 2 bases, and the junction held 10 bases outside the gene matches. The CDR3 is made up of 16 amino acids. Germline assignment: CDR1 SQVTM and CDR2 ANQGSEA. CDR3 sequence reads: CSVDRMRTSGPYEQYF. CDR3 sequence (DNA): TGCAGCGTTGATCGTATGCGGACTAGCGGCCCCTACGAGCAGTACTTC.

The V gene is TRBV29-1, the J gene TRBJ2-7; 8 nucleotides match TRBD2. V shed 6 bases and J 3 bases; nucleotides not matched to a gene: 10. The CDR3 runs 14 residues. Germline V gene sequence: CDR1 SQVTM, CDR2 ANQGSEA. CDR3 loop: CSVTAGAKNYEQYF. Written as DNA, the CDR3 is TGCAGCGTCACAGCGGGAGCCAAGAACTACGAGCAGTACTTC.

This clone was recorded a few times. The chain employs TRBV18 and TRBJ2-4; a weak D match, TRBD2 (5 bases). CDR3 length: 16 residues. Trimming took off 4 bases at V and 3 bases at J, with 16 bases between the two ends. Germline loops: CDR1 KGHSH, CDR2 LQKENI. The CDR3 is CASSQEPGRGKNIQYF. CDR3 in DNA: TGTGCCAGCTCACAGGAGCCGGGTCGGGGCAAAAACATTCAGTACTTC.

The chain links TRBV7-3 to TRBJ2-3, with a weak D call TRBD2 (6 bases). The CDR3 has 18 amino acids. Trimming pared 3 bases from V and 0 bases from J, leaving 19 bases between. CDR1 is SGHTA, CDR2 FQGTGA, per germline. CDR3 DNA sequence: TGTGCCAGCAGCTTTGCTAGCGTAGGGTCTAGGAGCACAGATACGCAGTATTTT. This codes for CASSFASVGSRSTDTQYF.

This clone was recorded a few times. CDR3 in amino acids: CASSRQGAGEETQYF. The CDR3 DNA is TGCGCCAGCAGCAGGCAGGGAGCAGGGGAAGAGACCCAGTACTTC. The chain has TRBV5-1 and TRBJ2-5, with a possible D match to TRBD1 (6 bases). With 4 bases removed from V and 3 bases from J, the gap between germline ends came to 16 bases. Germline CDR1 and CDR2: SGHRS and YFSETQ. This CDR3 region has 15 residues. The full variable domain, its missing parts supplied by reference TRBV5-1 and TRBJ2-5, is KAGVTQTPRYLIKTRGQQVTLSCSPISGHRSVSWYQQTPGQGLQFLFEYFSETQRNKGNFPGRFSGRQFSNSRSEMNVSTLELGDSALYLCASSRQGAGEETQYFGPGTRLLVL.

In this sample, this clone turned up a few times. The chain uses TRBV5-1 and TRBJ2-7; 9 nucleotides align to TRBD2. J gave up 5 bases and V 1 base, and 1 base lay outside the gene matches. Germline V gene lookup returns CDR1 SGHRS and CDR2 YFSETQ. This CDR3 comprises 13 residues. CDR3 protein: CASSLRTSDEQYF. DNA of the CDR3: TGCGCCAGCAGCTTGAGGACTAGCGACGAGCAGTACTTC.

V usage is TRBV19 and J usage is TRBJ2-6, with TRBD1 matching 9 bases. This CDR3 is built from 18 residues. Trimming cost V 5 bases and J 2 bases; bases outside gene matches: 10. The germline gives CDR1 LNHDA, CDR2 SQIVND (reference sequence). CDR3 nucleotide sequence: TGTGCCAGTAGTTTGGCGGGGGACAGGGTGGCTGGGGCCAACGTCCTGACTTTC. Its translation is CASSLAGDRVAGANVLTF.

This clone occurred a few times. The J gene is TRBJ2-7, the V gene TRBV7-9, with D unresolved. The ends were cut back, 5 bases at V and 5 bases at J, with 19 bases in the middle. The CDR3 sequence is 15 residues long. Germline V lookup: CDR1 SEHNR, CDR2 FQNEAQ (reference sequence). Here the CDR3 reads CASSHVSGVENEQYF. In DNA form, the CDR3 reads TGTGCCAGCAGCCACGTCTCGGGTGTTGAAAACGAGCAGTACTTC.

The sample holds many counts of this clone. An end of the junction does not agree with germline; a read error may underlie this. The chain is built from TRBV7-7 and TRBJ2-5; weak D call: TRBD1 (5 bases). CDR1 is SSHAT, CDR2 FNYEAQ, per germline (reference sequence). This CDR3 has 13 amino acids. The CDR3 DNA follows: TGTGCTAGCTGCAGGGTCCCTCAAGCGACCCAGTACTTC. Translation gives CASCRVPQATQYF.

This clone was observed many times. The V gene is TRBV1, the J gene TRBJ1-5; no DNA check was done on the table's D call, TRBD1. TRBV1 is deemed a pseudogene. The CDR3 loop spans 13 amino acids. For the CDR3, the DNA is TGCACCAGCAGCCGACACAGGGGTCAGCCCCAGCATTTT. Its translation is CTSSRHRGQPQHF.

This clone appeared many times. This CDR3 is also generated by other DNA sequences in the sample. This chain links TRBV29-1 with TRBJ2-7, with 9 bases lining up with TRBD1. V was clipped by 7 bases and J by 5 bases; unmatched bases: 9. The CDR3 has 13 residues. The germline CDR1 and CDR2 sequences are SQVTM and ANQGSEA. CDR3 nucleotide sequence: TGCAGCGGTGGAACCGGGACAGGGAACGAGCAGTACTTC. Translation gives CSGGTGTGNEQYF.

This clone was seen a handful of times. The chain recombines TRBV6-1 with TRBJ2-7; TRBD1 aligns across 7 bases. V lost 6 bases, J lost 4 bases, and 12 bases stayed unmatched. Germline-derived CDR1 and CDR2 are MNHNS and SASEGT. The CDR3 runs to 15 residues. In DNA form, the CDR3 reads TGTGCCAGCAGCTCCGACAGGGTGGGGAATTACGAGCAGTACTTC. Translated: CASSSDRVGNYEQYF.

The chain combines TRBV7-2 with TRBJ1-2, with 7 bases fitting TRBD1. Germline V gives CDR1 SGHTA, CDR2 FQGNSA. J lost 7 bases, V lost 5 bases, and 7 bases had no gene match. The CDR3 has 13 residues. The chain's CDR3 is CASSPRTGAGYTF. CDR3 sequence (DNA): TGTGCCAGCAGCCCTCGGACAGGAGCTGGCTACACCTTC.

The table lists this clone with many counts. The CDR3 nucleotides are TGTGCCAGCAGCTTAGGGCAGGTCAACACCGGGGAGCTGTTTTTT. Its translation: CASSLGQVNTGELFF. The chain has TRBV7-9 and TRBJ2-2; D not certain. CDR1 is SEHNR, CDR2 FQNEAQ, per germline (reference sequence). The CDR3 totals 15 residues. The V end lost 1 base, the J end lost 2 bases, and 8 bases lay between the germline ends.

This clone was seen only a few times. The chain recombines TRBV6-5 with TRBJ2-5; D is uncertain. Germline V CDR1 and CDR2: MNHEY, SVGAGI. V lost 8 bases, J lost 2 bases, and 15 bases lay in between. The CDR3 is made up of 14 amino acids. The DNA of the CDR3 is TGTGCCAGCTGGTTAGAACAGCTTCAAGAGACCCAGTACTTC. Its translation is CASWLEQLQETQYF.

This clone has more than one count but fewer than ten. The CDR3, as DNA: TGTGCCAGCAGGAGCCGACAGGGGCGCACAGATACGCAGTATTTT. Its translation is CASRSRQGRTDTQYF. V gene TRBV28 combines with J gene TRBJ2-3, with TRBD1 identical over 8 bases. Germline assignment: CDR1 MDHEN and CDR2 SYDVKM. J gave up 1 base and V 6 bases, and 6 bases lay outside the gene matches. The CDR3 extends over 15 amino acids. Complete variable domain (other parts from reference TRBV28 and TRBJ2-3): DVKVTQSSRYLVKRTGEKVFLECVQDMDHENMFWYRQDPGLGLRLIYFSYDVKMKEKGDIPEGYSVSREKKERFSLILESASTNQTSMYLCASRSRQGRTDTQYFGPGTRLTVL.

This clone was counted between two and nine times. Here the CDR3 reads CASSSDSAKNIQYF. In DNA, the CDR3 is TGTGCCAGCAGTTCCGACTCTGCCAAAAACATTCAGTACTTC. The V and J genes are TRBV6-1 and TRBJ2-4, with D unresolved. V gave up 5 bases and J gave up 1 base, with 9 bases separating them. This CDR3 spans 14 amino acids. The germline V gene has CDR1 MNHNS and CDR2 SASEGT.

The chain joins TRBV5-4 to TRBJ2-3; 7 bases map to TRBD1. Germline trimming cut 4 bases from V and 1 base from J; bases unmatched to any gene: 6. Germline V gene sequence: CDR1 SGHNT, CDR2 YYREEE (reference sequence). The CDR3 is 15 residues long. The CDR3 reads CASSQPGQGTDTQYF. As DNA, the CDR3 is TGTGCCAGCAGCCAACCCGGACAGGGCACAGATACGCAGTATTTT.

The rearrangement links TRBV5-6 to TRBJ1-1, with D possibly matching TRBD1 (5 bases). Per germline, CDR1 SGHDT and CDR2 YYEEEE. This CDR3 has 15 amino acids. V was clipped by 1 base and J by 0 bases, with 10 bases between them. This CDR3 is CASSLRRGLNTEAFF. CDR3 sequence (DNA): TGTGCCAGCAGCTTGAGGCGGGGACTGAACACTGAAGCTTTCTTT.

This chain connects TRBV7-9 to TRBJ1-2, with TRBD1 identical over 8 bases. This CDR3 has 14 amino acids. V dropped 2 bases and J dropped 6; count of bases not matched to a gene: 5. Germline V lookup: CDR1 SEHNR, CDR2 FQNEAQ (reference sequence). The CDR3: CASSLRTGIDGYTF. The DNA for the CDR3 is TGTGCCAGCAGCTTAAGGACAGGGATCGATGGCTACACCTTC.